The 26 T cell receptor beta chains below come from one sample, sequenced in a study of T-cell reconstitution after alpha-beta-depleted transplantation in children. During its preparation, the TCRbeta library received unique molecular identifiers. TCRdb reprocessed the PCR reads with MiXCR, giving one entry per CDR3 protein. The table includes hundreds of thousands of distinct CDR3 sequences, 13% detected once. Sample: PBMCs, mostly from graft donor cells, taken 360 days after TCRalphabeta/CD19-depleted stem cell transplant. The receptors come from a male patient under 18 who had a stem cell transplant for acute myeloid leukemia, so the T cells may come from the graft donor.

The CDR3 DNA reads as TGCAGCGTCTTGGACAGGATTAATTCACCCCTCCACTTT. Translating it yields CSVLDRINSPLHF. The chain recombines TRBV29-1 with TRBJ1-6; 7 nucleotides align to TRBD1. CDR1 is SQVTM and CDR2 is ANQGSEA in the germline V gene. Losses at the gene ends were 6 bases for V and 6 bases for J; bases not matched to a gene: 5. This CDR3 is 13 amino acids long.

This clonotype was observed a handful of times. The rearrangement joins TRBV4-2 to TRBJ2-5; D not resolved. The CDR3 consists of 16 residues. V lost 0 bases, J lost 0 bases, and 11 bases lay in between. CDR1 and CDR2 (germline): LGHNA, YNFKEQ. CDR3 region: CASSQEGRSYQETQYF. Here the CDR3 DNA reads TGTGCCAGCAGCCAAGAAGGGCGGTCTTACCAAGAGACCCAGTACTTC.

This clonotype was observed a few times. The chain is built from TRBV6-5 and TRBJ2-5; possible D gene TRBD2, 6 bases. Deletions cut 0 bases from V and 5 bases from J, with 16 bases between. This CDR3 spans 16 amino acids. Germline CDR1 reads MNHEY; CDR2 reads SVGAGI. The CDR3 sequence is CASSYSGVLAHETQYF. As DNA, the CDR3 is TGTGCCAGCAGTTACTCCGGGGTACTAGCCCATGAGACCCAGTACTTC.

This clonotype has ten or more counts. CDR3 residues: CASSKDSGSAKNIQYF. The CDR3 nucleotides are TGTGCCAGCAGCAAAGATTCCGGGAGTGCCAAAAACATTCAGTACTTC. J is TRBJ2-4 and V is TRBV21-1; the table calls TRBD1, which could not be checked here. TRBV21-1 is an annotated pseudogene. The length of the CDR3 is 16 residues.

The table lists this clonotype with many counts. The gene calls are TRBV5-5 and TRBJ2-7; D perhaps matches TRBD1 (5 bases). The V end was cut by 3 bases, the J end by 2 bases, with 18 bases between. This CDR3 spans 16 amino acids. Germline values: CDR1 SGHKS, CDR2 YYEKEE (reference sequence). The CDR3 DNA reads TGTGCCAGCAGCTCACGAACCCCAGGGCCCACCTACGAGCAGTACTTC. It yields the protein CASSSRTPGPTYEQYF.

This clonotype was counted a few times. The rearrangement uses TRBV7-3 and TRBJ1-1, with D possibly being TRBD1 (5 bases). The germline V gene encodes CDR1 SGHTA and CDR2 FQGTGA. This CDR3 has 13 amino acids. V was clipped by 6 bases and J by 8 bases, with 16 bases between them. This chain's CDR3 is CASRRTPDGEAFF. The CDR3 DNA is TGTGCCAGCAGACGGACACCGGACGGGGAAGCTTTCTTT.

The chain is built from TRBV29-1 and TRBJ2-1, with 7 bases fitting TRBD2. The CDR3 has 16 residues. Unmatched junction bases numbered 18, after V lost 7 bases and J lost 6 bases. In germline, CDR1 is SQVTM, CDR2 ANQGSEA. The CDR3 sequence: CSASTKAALASNEQFF. Written as DNA, the CDR3 is TGCAGCGCGAGCACTAAGGCCGCACTAGCGTCCAATGAGCAGTTCTTC.

The V and J genes are TRBV29-1 and TRBJ2-5, with D perhaps TRBD1 or TRBD2 (6 bases each). Germline-derived CDR1 and CDR2 are SQVTM and ANQGSEA. V dropped 6 bases and J dropped 5 bases, with 19 bases sitting between them. The CDR3 loop spans 14 amino acids. This CDR3 is CSVLPGGSGETQYF. In nucleotides, the CDR3 is TGCAGCGTCCTACCTGGGGGCAGCGGGGAGACCCAGTACTTC.

At least ten counts were recorded for this clonotype. The chain has TRBV18 and TRBJ2-3; D uncertain. Trimming removed 5 bases at V and 2 bases at J, with 8 bases between. CDR3 length: 13 amino acids. The germline gives CDR1 KGHSH, CDR2 LQKENI. The CDR3 spells CASSDRLTDTQYF. CDR3 nucleotides: TGTGCCAGCTCAGACCGACTCACAGATACGCAGTATTTT.

The table lists this clonotype with a few counts. The rearrangement uses TRBV12-3 or TRBV12-4 and TRBJ1-1; perhaps TRBD1 as D (6 bases). This CDR3 is 15 amino acids long. V was cut by 6 bases and J by 1 base, with 15 bases left in between. The CDR3 region is CASSIRTGSNTEAFF. CDR3 sequence (DNA): TGTGCCAGCAGCATCAGAACAGGGTCGAACACTGAAGCTTTCTTT.

This clonotype has just a few counts. The chain has TRBV12-3 or TRBV12-4 and TRBJ2-1; TRBD2 matches 11 bases. V gave up 9 bases and J gave up 10 bases; unmatched junction bases: 14. The CDR3 length is 15 residues. The chain's CDR3 is CASTLAGERRSEQFF. The DNA of the CDR3 is TGTGCCAGTACACTAGCGGGAGAGCGTCGTTCCGAGCAGTTCTTC.

Only one count was recorded for this clonotype. V usage is TRBV7-1 and J usage is TRBJ1-2, with D tentatively TRBD1 (5 bases). TRBV7-1 belongs to the ORF category, with a function that is uncertain. The CDR3 runs to 14 residues. Deletions cut 4 bases from V and 6 bases from J, with 15 bases between. The CDR3 coding sequence is TGTGCCAGCAGCTACGCGAGGGGAACGGATGGCTACACCTTC. Protein product: CASSYARGTDGYTF.

The chain couples TRBV7-2 to TRBJ2-2, with 9 bases identical to TRBD1. Germline trimming cut 4 bases from V and 6 bases from J; bases unmatched to any gene: 6. Germline loops: CDR1 SGHTA, CDR2 FQGNSA. The CDR3 is 15 amino acids. CDR3 residues: CASSWGQGWAGELFF. The CDR3 DNA reads TGTGCCAGCAGCTGGGGACAGGGATGGGCCGGGGAGCTGTTTTTT.

J is TRBJ2-1 and V is TRBV13, with D possibly matching TRBD2 (5 bases). Between the trimmed V and J ends, which lost 5 bases and 7 bases, there was a span of 12 bases. Germline CDR1 and CDR2: PRHDT and FYEKMQ (reference sequence). CDR3 length: 13 amino acids. The CDR3 region is CASSRTTRNEQFF. CDR3 coding DNA: TGTGCCAGCAGCCGCACCACTAGAAATGAGCAGTTCTTC. Together with reference TRBV13 and TRBJ2-1, the CDR3 gives the full variable domain: AAGVIQSPRHLIKEKRETATLKCYPIPRHDTVYWYQQGPGQDPQFLISFYEKMQSDKGSIPDRFSAQQFSDYHSELNMSSLELGDSALYFCASSRTTRNEQFFGPGTRLTVL.

This sequence joins TRBV29-1 and TRBJ1-2; TRBD1 is a possible D gene (5 bases). CDR3 size: 11 residues. Between the trimmed V and J ends, which lost 6 bases and 10 bases, there was a span of 15 bases. Germline V gives CDR1 SQVTM, CDR2 ANQGSEA. CDR3 in DNA: TGCAGCGTACGTGCGGGGGGTACCTACACCTTC. This sequence encodes CSVRAGGTYTF.

This clonotype occurred a few times. The CDR3 here is CATRQGPLGGQYF. The CDR3 nucleotides read TGTGCCACCCGACAGGGACCTCTAGGGGGGCAGTACTTC. This chain joins TRBV10-3 and TRBJ2-7; 7 bases match TRBD1. The trim removed 10 bases at V and 9 bases at J, leaving 15 bases unmatched. CDR3 size: 13 residues. Germline-derived CDR1 and CDR2 are ENHRY and SYGVKD.

This clonotype was observed many times. The V gene is TRBV7-9, the J gene TRBJ2-1; no reliable D call. From germline, CDR1 is SEHNR and CDR2 FQNEAQ (reference sequence). The CDR3 has 15 amino acids. V lost 5 bases and J lost 1, with 12 bases in between. The CDR3 loop is CASSLRGVSYNEQFF. The CDR3 bases are TGTGCCAGCAGCCTACGTGGGGTATCCTACAATGAGCAGTTCTTC.

This clonotype was observed a few times. V gene TRBV20-1 combines with J gene TRBJ1-4; D unresolved. Germline CDR1 reads DFQATT; CDR2 reads SNEGSKA (reference sequence). V shed 0 bases and J shed 0 bases, with 11 bases lying between them. CDR3 size: 16 residues. The CDR3 DNA follows: TGCAGTGCTAGAGATCCCCAGCATGCAACTAATGAAAAACTGTTTTTT. It translates to CSARDPQHATNEKLFF.

Many counts were recorded for this clonotype. The rearrangement links TRBV11-2 to TRBJ2-5; D is undetermined. Trimming cost V 0 bases and J 1 base, with 15 bases left between them. Germline V CDR1 and CDR2: SGHAT, FQNNGV. The CDR3 sequence is 17 residues long. CDR3 in DNA: TGTGCCAGCAGCTTAGAGGTACTCGAGACCCCCCAAGAGACCCAGTACTTC. Amino acid sequence: CASSLEVLETPQETQYF.

This clonotype has only a few counts. The junction does not match germline at one end; this may be a read error. The V call is TRBV20-1, the J call TRBJ2-1; D is perhaps TRBD1 (9 bases). Germline loops: CDR1 DFQATT, CDR2 SNEGSKA (reference sequence). The CDR3 has 10 residues. CDR3: CSAGRDRETF. DNA for the CDR3: TGCAGTGCCGGGAGGGACAGGGAGACCTTC.

This clonotype was detected a few times. The genes are TRBV27 and TRBJ1-2; D unresolved. The CDR3 consists of 13 residues. Trimming stripped 2 bases from V and 4 bases from J, with 8 bases between. Germline-derived CDR1 and CDR2 are MNHEY and SMNVEV (reference sequence). DNA for the CDR3: TGTGCCAGCAGTTTAAGGTTAGGCTATGGCTACACCTTC. It codes for CASSLRLGYGYTF.

The V gene is TRBV29-1, the J gene TRBJ1-2; D is uncertain. Trimming left V 4 bases short and J 4 bases short, with 16 bases between. Germline loops: CDR1 SQVTM, CDR2 ANQGSEA. The CDR3 spans 14 residues. The CDR3 DNA sequence: TGCAGCGTTGTCCGCTTAGGACGGGGCTATGGCTACACCTTC. It specifies CSVVRLGRGYGYTF.

This clonotype has more than one count but fewer than ten. This chain connects TRBV3-1 to TRBJ2-2; tentative D call: TRBD2 (6 bases). This CDR3 spans 18 amino acids. Germline assignment: CDR1 LGHDT and CDR2 YNNKEL (reference sequence). With 8 bases removed from V and 4 bases from J, the gap between germline ends came to 26 bases. The CDR3 DNA reads as TGTGCCAGCCTTAAAGGTGACAGCGGGCTGAGAGGCACCGGGGAGCTGTTTTTT. Protein sequence: CASLKGDSGLRGTGELFF.

The CDR3 is CSANVRSGRSYEQFF. In DNA, the CDR3 is TGCAGTGCCAACGTTCGGAGCGGGAGATCATATGAGCAGTTCTTC. The J gene is TRBJ2-1, the V gene TRBV20-1; TRBD2 agrees at 8 bases. V lost 6 bases and J lost 8; bases outside the gene matches: 15. CDR3 length: 15 residues. From germline, CDR1 is DFQATT and CDR2 SNEGSKA (reference sequence).

This clonotype was seen a few times. The chain joins TRBV29-1 to TRBJ2-6, with a weak D call TRBD2 (5 bases). The CDR3 loop spans 14 amino acids. V was cut by 4 bases and J by 2 bases, with 9 bases left in between. Germline CDR1 and CDR2: SQVTM and ANQGSEA. The CDR3 DNA follows: TGCAGCGTTGTGACTATCCCTGGGGCCAACGTCCTGACTTTC. It translates to CSVVTIPGANVLTF.

Many counts were recorded for this clonotype. The genes are TRBV20-1 and TRBJ2-1; possibly TRBD1 for D (6 bases). The CDR3 runs to 15 residues. CDR1 is DFQATT and CDR2 is SNEGSKA in the germline V gene (reference sequence). V lost 4 bases and J lost 0, with 13 bases in between. CDR3 DNA sequence: TGCAGTGCTATCAGGGGAGTTGGCTCCTACAATGAGCAGTTCTTC. This gives the protein CSAIRGVGSYNEQFF.